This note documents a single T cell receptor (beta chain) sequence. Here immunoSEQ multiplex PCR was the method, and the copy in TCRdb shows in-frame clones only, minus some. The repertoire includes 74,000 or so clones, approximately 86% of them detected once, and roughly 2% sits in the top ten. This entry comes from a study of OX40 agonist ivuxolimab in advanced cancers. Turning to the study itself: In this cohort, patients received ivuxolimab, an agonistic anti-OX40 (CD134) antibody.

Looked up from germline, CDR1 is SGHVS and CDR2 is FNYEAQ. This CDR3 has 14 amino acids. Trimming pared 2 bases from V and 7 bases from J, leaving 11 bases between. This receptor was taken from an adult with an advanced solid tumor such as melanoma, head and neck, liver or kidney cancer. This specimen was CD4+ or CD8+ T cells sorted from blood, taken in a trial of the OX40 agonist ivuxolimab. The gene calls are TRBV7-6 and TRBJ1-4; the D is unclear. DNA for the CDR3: TGTGCCAGCAGCTTAAATACCGGTGGTGAAAAACTGTTTTTT. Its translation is CASSLNTGGEKLFF.